The rows below give T cell receptor beta chains drawn from one sample of a study of blood T cell repertoires in COVID-19. The method was immunoSEQ multiplex PCR; TCRdb's version includes in-frame clones alone and lacks a portion of them. This table holds 250,000 to 300,000 clones, 70% to 90% found once. The sequencing input was PBMCs or T cells enriched from blood (not recorded which). The receptors originated from a woman aged 55-69 years in a cohort exposed to, infected with or recovered from COVID-19 (not recorded which). Both conserved end residues are part of each CDR3. Each record gives: D gene, J gene, clone size, V gene, CDR3 DNA, CDR3 protein. The D gene is left open where the match is weak. Rows give clone size only sometimes, using once, few, many, or a class for an expanded clone.

d_call: NA; j_call: TRBJ2-3; clone_size: NA; v_call: TRBV5-4; cdr3_nt: TGTGCCAGCAGCTTGGGGGGGGTCTCCACAGATACGCAGTATTTT; cdr3_aa: CASSLGGVSTDTQYF
d_call: NA; j_call: TRBJ1-3; clone_size: NA; v_call: TRBV4-2; cdr3_nt: TGTGCCAGCAGCCAGGCACAGGGAAACACCATATATTTT; cdr3_aa: CASSQAQGNTIYF
d_call: TRBD1; j_call: TRBJ1-2; clone_size: NA; v_call: TRBV10-1; cdr3_nt: TGCGCCAGCAGCGATACAGGGGACTATGGCTACACCTTC; cdr3_aa: CASSDTGDYGYTF
d_call: TRBD2; j_call: TRBJ2-1; clone_size: NA; v_call: TRBV7-2; cdr3_nt: TGTGCCAGCAGCTGGATGTTGGCGGGAGGAAGTAATGAGCAGTTCTTC; cdr3_aa: CASSWMLAGGSNEQFF
d_call: TRBD1; j_call: TRBJ1-4; clone_size: NA; v_call: TRBV12-3/TRBV12-4; cdr3_nt: TGTGCCAGCCCCGACAGGGCGGGAAAACTGTTTTTT; cdr3_aa: CASPDRAGKLFF
d_call: NA; j_call: TRBJ1-1; clone_size: once; v_call: TRBV30; cdr3_nt: TGTGCCTGGAGTATTCCCCCGGCGGCCGGGATCATGAACACTGAAGCTTTCTTT; cdr3_aa: CAWSIPPAAGIMNTEAFF
d_call: TRBD1; j_call: TRBJ1-1; clone_size: NA; v_call: TRBV29-1; cdr3_nt: TGCAGCGTTGCTAACAGGGGGATCACTGAAGCTTTCTTT; cdr3_aa: CSVANRGITEAFF
d_call: NA; j_call: TRBJ1-4; clone_size: NA; v_call: TRBV19; cdr3_nt: TGTGCCAGTAGTTCCCAGGGCCTTAATGAAAAACTGTTTTTT; cdr3_aa: CASSSQGLNEKLFF
d_call: TRBD2; j_call: TRBJ2-3; clone_size: NA; v_call: TRBV9; cdr3_nt: TGTGCCAGCAGCGTGACATGGACTAGCGGGAGAGGGGGCACAGATACGCAGTATTTT; cdr3_aa: CASSVTWTSGRGGTDTQYF
d_call: NA; j_call: TRBJ1-2; clone_size: NA; v_call: TRBV20-1; cdr3_nt: TGCAGTCTGACAGATAACTATGGCTACACCTTC; cdr3_aa: CSLTDNYGYTF
d_call: TRBD2; j_call: TRBJ2-7; clone_size: NA; v_call: TRBV7-2; cdr3_nt: TGTGCCAGCAGCTCGGGACTAGCGGGACGGATCTCCTACGAGCAGTACTTC; cdr3_aa: CASSSGLAGRISYEQYF
d_call: NA; j_call: TRBJ2-5; clone_size: NA; v_call: TRBV6-2/TRBV6-3; cdr3_nt: TGTGCCAGCAGTTACAGTGAGGAGACCCAGTACTTC; cdr3_aa: CASSYSEETQYF
d_call: TRBD1; j_call: TRBJ1-1; clone_size: NA; v_call: TRBV18; cdr3_nt: TGTGCCAGCTCACAGGGACAGGGGGGAACTGAAGCTTTCTTT; cdr3_aa: CASSQGQGGTEAFF
d_call: NA; j_call: TRBJ1-4; clone_size: NA; v_call: TRBV30; cdr3_nt: TGTGCCTGGAGTGTAGCAGGGGTGATTAATGAAAAACTGTTTTTT; cdr3_aa: CAWSVAGVINEKLFF
d_call: NA; j_call: TRBJ1-5; clone_size: NA; v_call: TRBV12-3/TRBV12-4; cdr3_nt: TGTGCCAGCAACCCCGGGAGGAATCAGCCCCAGCATTTT; cdr3_aa: CASNPGRNQPQHF
d_call: NA; j_call: TRBJ1-6; clone_size: NA; v_call: TRBV5-1; cdr3_nt: TGCGCCAGCAGAAGAACAGTGGATAATTCACCCCTCCACTTT; cdr3_aa: CASRRTVDNSPLHF
d_call: NA; j_call: TRBJ2-1; clone_size: NA; v_call: TRBV5-4; cdr3_nt: TGTGCCAGCAGTCGTCTAGGGGCCTACAATGAGCAGTTCTTC; cdr3_aa: CASSRLGAYNEQFF
d_call: TRBD2; j_call: TRBJ2-7; clone_size: NA; v_call: TRBV7-9; cdr3_nt: TGTGCCAGCAGCCTTCAAGGACTAGCGGACGAGCAGTACTTC; cdr3_aa: CASSLQGLADEQYF
d_call: TRBD2; j_call: TRBJ2-1; clone_size: NA; v_call: TRBV27; cdr3_nt: TGTGCCTCGGCCCCGCTTCTAGCGGGAGTGGGGCAGTTCTTC; cdr3_aa: CASAPLLAGVGQFF
d_call: TRBD2; j_call: TRBJ2-1; clone_size: NA; v_call: TRBV5-4; cdr3_nt: TGTGCCAGCAGCTTGGGGGCTAGCGGGAGGCAAACCTACAATGAGCAGTTCTTC; cdr3_aa: CASSLGASGRQTYNEQFF
d_call: TRBD1; j_call: TRBJ2-3; clone_size: NA; v_call: TRBV10-1; cdr3_nt: TGCGCCAGCACTCGGGACAGCACGGAGGATACGCAGTATTTT; cdr3_aa: CASTRDSTEDTQYF
d_call: NA; j_call: TRBJ1-4; clone_size: NA; v_call: TRBV4-3; cdr3_nt: TGCGCCAGCAGCCAAGATATTCCGGGTCGGGTTGGCGAAAAACTGTTTTTT; cdr3_aa: CASSQDIPGRVGEKLFF
d_call: NA; j_call: TRBJ1-6; clone_size: NA; v_call: TRBV12-3/TRBV12-4; cdr3_nt: TGTGCCAGCGGGGCAGGAATAAATTCACCCCTCCACTTT; cdr3_aa: CASGAGINSPLHF
d_call: TRBD1; j_call: TRBJ1-2; clone_size: NA; v_call: TRBV5-1; cdr3_nt: TGCGCCAGCAGCTCCGGGACAGGGGAACACTATGGCTACACCTTC; cdr3_aa: CASSSGTGEHYGYTF
d_call: NA; j_call: TRBJ2-3; clone_size: NA; v_call: TRBV24-1; cdr3_nt: TGTGCCACCAGTGATTTGCAGGGGACGGGCCCTAAACGCACAGATACGCAGTATTTT; cdr3_aa: CATSDLQGTGPKRTDTQYF
d_call: TRBD2; j_call: TRBJ2-5; clone_size: NA; v_call: TRBV11-3; cdr3_nt: TGTGCCAGCAGCCCCACGGGGCGGGAGGGCCGAGAGACCCAGTACTTC; cdr3_aa: CASSPTGREGRETQYF
d_call: TRBD1; j_call: TRBJ1-6; clone_size: NA; v_call: TRBV7-6; cdr3_nt: TGTGCCAGCAGCCCCGACAGGGTGAATTCACCCCTCCACTTT; cdr3_aa: CASSPDRVNSPLHF
d_call: TRBD1; j_call: TRBJ2-7; clone_size: NA; v_call: TRBV14; cdr3_nt: TGTGCCAGCAGCCAGTTACAGGGGCGAGGCGAGCAGTACTTC; cdr3_aa: CASSQLQGRGEQYF
d_call: NA; j_call: TRBJ2-3; clone_size: NA; v_call: TRBV7-2; cdr3_nt: TGTGCCAGCAGCTTAGCGCAGTTTAGCGGAATTAGCACAGATACGCAGTATTTT; cdr3_aa: CASSLAQFSGISTDTQYF
d_call: NA; j_call: TRBJ1-2; clone_size: NA; v_call: TRBV6-5; cdr3_nt: TGTGCCAGCAGCCGAGAACCCGGTAGCTACACCTTC; cdr3_aa: CASSREPGSYTF
d_call: TRBD1; j_call: TRBJ1-5; clone_size: few; v_call: TRBV7-2; cdr3_nt: TGTGCCAGCAGCTTAGGGCAGGGGGCGAAGCCCCAGCATTTT; cdr3_aa: CASSLGQGAKPQHF
d_call: NA; j_call: TRBJ1-4; clone_size: NA; v_call: TRBV7-9; cdr3_nt: TGTGCCAGCAGCTTAGCTAGGGACACCGAAAAACTGTTTTTT; cdr3_aa: CASSLARDTEKLFF
d_call: TRBD1; j_call: TRBJ2-3; clone_size: NA; v_call: TRBV11-1; cdr3_nt: TGTGCCAGCAGCCCGCTGGGACAGGGTGTCACAGATACGCAGTATTTT; cdr3_aa: CASSPLGQGVTDTQYF
d_call: TRBD2; j_call: TRBJ2-1; clone_size: NA; v_call: TRBV5-8; cdr3_nt: TGTGCCAGCAGCCCTCGAACTAGCGGGAGGGCAGAGCAGTTCTTC; cdr3_aa: CASSPRTSGRAEQFF
d_call: NA; j_call: TRBJ1-3; clone_size: NA; v_call: TRBV30; cdr3_nt: TGTGCCTGGAACGACTTCGTCTCTGGAAACACCATATATTTT; cdr3_aa: CAWNDFVSGNTIYF
d_call: TRBD1; j_call: TRBJ2-5; clone_size: NA; v_call: TRBV5-1; cdr3_nt: TGCGCCAGCAGTAACCCGGGACAGAATAAACGAGAGACCCAGTACTTC; cdr3_aa: CASSNPGQNKRETQYF
d_call: TRBD2; j_call: TRBJ2-5; clone_size: NA; v_call: TRBV7-2; cdr3_nt: TGTGCCAGCAGCTTAGTAGTGGGGGTCCGGGAGGAGAGGGAGACCCAGTACTTC; cdr3_aa: CASSLVVGVREERETQYF
d_call: TRBD2; j_call: TRBJ2-7; clone_size: NA; v_call: TRBV7-9; cdr3_nt: TGTGCCAGCAGCCCCCGACTAGCGGGATTCTCCTACGAGCAGTACTTC; cdr3_aa: CASSPRLAGFSYEQYF
d_call: TRBD1; j_call: TRBJ1-5; clone_size: NA; v_call: TRBV6-5; cdr3_nt: TGTGCCAGCAGGACAGGGGAGAGGCAGCCCCAGCATTTT; cdr3_aa: CASRTGERQPQHF
d_call: TRBD1; j_call: TRBJ1-1; clone_size: NA; v_call: TRBV5-4; cdr3_nt: TGTGCCAGCAGCCGTGGGACAGGAGACCTCACTGAAGCTTTCTTT; cdr3_aa: CASSRGTGDLTEAFF
d_call: NA; j_call: TRBJ2-7; clone_size: NA; v_call: TRBV28; cdr3_nt: TGTGCCAGCAGACAGGGAATCCCCCCCTACGAGCAGTACTTC; cdr3_aa: CASRQGIPPYEQYF
d_call: NA; j_call: TRBJ2-5; clone_size: NA; v_call: TRBV20-1; cdr3_nt: TGCAGTGCTAGTAGGCCGGGGGTCCCCCAAGAGACCCAGTACTTC; cdr3_aa: CSASRPGVPQETQYF